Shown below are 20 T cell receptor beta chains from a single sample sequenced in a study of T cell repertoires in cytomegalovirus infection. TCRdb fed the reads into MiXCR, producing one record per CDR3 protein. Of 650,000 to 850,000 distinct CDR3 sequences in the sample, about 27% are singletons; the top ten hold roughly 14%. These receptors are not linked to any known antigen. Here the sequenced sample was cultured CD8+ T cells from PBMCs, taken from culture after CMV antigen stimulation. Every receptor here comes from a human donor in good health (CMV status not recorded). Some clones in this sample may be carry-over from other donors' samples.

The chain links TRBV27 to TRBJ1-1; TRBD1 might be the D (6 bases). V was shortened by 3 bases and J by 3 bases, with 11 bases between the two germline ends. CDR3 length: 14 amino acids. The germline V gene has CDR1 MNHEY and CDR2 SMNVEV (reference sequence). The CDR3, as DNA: TGTGCCAGCAGTTTCAGGCAGGGGTACACTGAAGCTTTCTTT. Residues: CASSFRQGYTEAFF.

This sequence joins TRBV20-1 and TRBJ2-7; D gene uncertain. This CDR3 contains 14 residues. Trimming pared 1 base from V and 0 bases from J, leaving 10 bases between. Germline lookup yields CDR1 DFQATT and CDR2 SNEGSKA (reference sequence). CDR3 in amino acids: CSARADPYSYEQYF. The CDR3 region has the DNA TGCAGTGCTAGAGCGGACCCATACTCCTACGAGCAGTACTTC.

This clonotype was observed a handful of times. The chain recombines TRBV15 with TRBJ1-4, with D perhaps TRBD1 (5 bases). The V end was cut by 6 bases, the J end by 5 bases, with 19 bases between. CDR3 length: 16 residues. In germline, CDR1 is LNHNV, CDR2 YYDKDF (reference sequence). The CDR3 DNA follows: TGTGCCACCAGTTCCGTGATAGGGGCGGTGAATGAAAAACTGTTTTTT. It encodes CATSSVIGAVNEKLFF.

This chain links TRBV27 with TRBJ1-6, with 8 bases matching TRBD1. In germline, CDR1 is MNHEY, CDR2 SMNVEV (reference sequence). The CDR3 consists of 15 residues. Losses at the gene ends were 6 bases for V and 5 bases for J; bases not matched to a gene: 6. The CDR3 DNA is TGTGCCAGCAGGCTATTGGACAGGGATAATTCACCCCTCCACTTT. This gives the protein CASRLLDRDNSPLHF.

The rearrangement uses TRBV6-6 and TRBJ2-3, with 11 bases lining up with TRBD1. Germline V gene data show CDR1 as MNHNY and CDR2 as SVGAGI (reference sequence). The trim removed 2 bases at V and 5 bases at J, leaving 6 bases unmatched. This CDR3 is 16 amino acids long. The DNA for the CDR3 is TGTGCCAGCAGTTACACTGGACAGGGGGCCAAAGATACGCAGTATTTT. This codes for CASSYTGQGAKDTQYF.

CDR3 sequence (DNA): TGTGCCAGTGCCTCCTACGAGCAGTACGTC. It specifies CASASYEQYV. This chain connects TRBV9 to TRBJ2-7; no reliable D call. The germline V gene encodes CDR1 SGDLS and CDR2 YYNGEE. The CDR3 runs 10 residues. The ends were cut back, 8 bases at V and 0 bases at J, with 3 bases in the middle.

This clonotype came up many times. This CDR3 is CASSLRGGRGRTRNEQFF. In nucleotides, the CDR3 is TGTGCCAGCAGCTTACGAGGGGGGCGCGGACGGACCCGAAATGAGCAGTTCTTC. J is TRBJ2-1 and V is TRBV7-9; the D call may be TRBD1 or TRBD2 (6 bases each). This CDR3 is built from 18 residues. V was trimmed by 2 bases and J by 7 bases, leaving 24 bases between them. Per the germline V gene, CDR1 is SEHNR and CDR2 is FQNEAQ (reference sequence).

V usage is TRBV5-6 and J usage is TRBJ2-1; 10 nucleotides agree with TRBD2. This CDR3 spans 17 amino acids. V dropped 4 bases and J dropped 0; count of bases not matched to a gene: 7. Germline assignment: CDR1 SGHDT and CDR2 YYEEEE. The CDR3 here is CASSPGLAVSSYNEQFF. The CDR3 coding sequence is TGTGCCAGCAGCCCCGGACTAGCGGTTAGCTCCTACAATGAGCAGTTCTTC.

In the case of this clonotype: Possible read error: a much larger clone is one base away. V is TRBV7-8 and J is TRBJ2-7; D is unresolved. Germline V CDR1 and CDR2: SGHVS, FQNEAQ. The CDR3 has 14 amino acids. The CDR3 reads CANSPRNSAYEQYF. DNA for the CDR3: TGTGCCAACAGCCCGCGGAACAGCGCCTACGAGCAGTACTTC. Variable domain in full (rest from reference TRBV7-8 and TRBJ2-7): GAGVSQSPRYKVAKRGQDVALRCDPISGHVSLFWYQQALGQGPEFLTYFQNEAQLDKSGLPSDRFFAERPEGSVSTLKIQRTQQEDSAVYLCANSPRNSAYEQYFGPGTRLTVT.

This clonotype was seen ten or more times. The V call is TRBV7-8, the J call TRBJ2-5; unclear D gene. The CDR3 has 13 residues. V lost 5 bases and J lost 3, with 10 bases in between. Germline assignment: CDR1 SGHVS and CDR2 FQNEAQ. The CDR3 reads CASSPQLKETQYF. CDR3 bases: TGTGCCAGCAGCCCACAACTAAAAGAGACCCAGTACTTC.

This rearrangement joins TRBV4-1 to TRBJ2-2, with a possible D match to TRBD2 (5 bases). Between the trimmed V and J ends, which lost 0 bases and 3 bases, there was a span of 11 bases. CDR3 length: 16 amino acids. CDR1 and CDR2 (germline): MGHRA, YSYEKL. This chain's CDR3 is CASSQDSGDHTGELFF. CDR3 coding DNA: TGCGCCAGCAGCCAAGATTCCGGGGATCACACCGGGGAGCTGTTTTTT.

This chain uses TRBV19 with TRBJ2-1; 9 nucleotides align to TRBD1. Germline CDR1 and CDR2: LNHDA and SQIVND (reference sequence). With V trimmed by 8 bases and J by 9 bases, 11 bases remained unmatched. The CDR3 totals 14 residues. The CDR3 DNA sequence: TGTGCCAGTTCATTCAGCGGGACAGGGCTTGAGCAGTTCTTC. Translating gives CASSFSGTGLEQFF.

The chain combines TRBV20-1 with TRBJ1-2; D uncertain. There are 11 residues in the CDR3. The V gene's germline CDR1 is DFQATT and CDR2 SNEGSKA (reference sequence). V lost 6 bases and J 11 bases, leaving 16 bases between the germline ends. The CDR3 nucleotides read TGCAGTGCGCTAGAGAACGGATTGTACACCTTC. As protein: CSALENGLYTF.

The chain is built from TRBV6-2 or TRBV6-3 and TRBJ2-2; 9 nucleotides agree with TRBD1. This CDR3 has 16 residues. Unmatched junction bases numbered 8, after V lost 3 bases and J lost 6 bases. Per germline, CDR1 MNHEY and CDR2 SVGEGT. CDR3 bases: TGTGCCAGCAGTTATCTGACCGGGACAGGGCCCGGGGAGCTGTTTTTT. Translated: CASSYLTGTGPGELFF.

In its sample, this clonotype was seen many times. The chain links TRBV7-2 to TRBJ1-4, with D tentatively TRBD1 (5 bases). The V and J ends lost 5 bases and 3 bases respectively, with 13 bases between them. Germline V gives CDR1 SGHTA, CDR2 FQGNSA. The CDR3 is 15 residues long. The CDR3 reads CASSPQGASNEKLFF. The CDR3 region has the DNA TGTGCCAGCAGCCCCCAAGGGGCATCTAATGAAAAACTGTTTTTT.

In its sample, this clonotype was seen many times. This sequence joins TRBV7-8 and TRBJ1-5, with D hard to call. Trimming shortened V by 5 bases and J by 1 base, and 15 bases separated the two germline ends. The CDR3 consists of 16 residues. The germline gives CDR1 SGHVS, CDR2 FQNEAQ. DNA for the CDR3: TGTGCCAGCAGCCCGCGCGTGACGGGGAGCAATCAGCCCCAGCATTTT. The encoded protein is CASSPRVTGSNQPQHF.

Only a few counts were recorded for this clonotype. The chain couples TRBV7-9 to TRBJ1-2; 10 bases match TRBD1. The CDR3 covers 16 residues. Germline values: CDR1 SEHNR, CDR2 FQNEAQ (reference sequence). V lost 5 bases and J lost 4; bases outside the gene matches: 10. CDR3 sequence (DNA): TGTGCCAGCAGCCCTGGGACAGGGGACATGGGCTATGGCTACACCTTC. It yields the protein CASSPGTGDMGYGYTF. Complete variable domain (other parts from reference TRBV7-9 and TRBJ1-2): DTGVSQNPRHKITKRGQNVTFRCDPISEHNRLYWYRQTLGQGPEFLTYFQNEAQLEKSRLLSDRFSAERPKGSFSTLEIQRTEQGDSAMYLCASSPGTGDMGYGYTFGSGTRLTVV.

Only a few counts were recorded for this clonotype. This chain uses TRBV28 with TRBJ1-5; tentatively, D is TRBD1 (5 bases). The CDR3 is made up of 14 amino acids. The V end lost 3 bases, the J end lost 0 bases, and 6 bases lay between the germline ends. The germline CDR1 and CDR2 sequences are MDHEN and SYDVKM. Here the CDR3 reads CASSFRASNQPQHF. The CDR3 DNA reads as TGTGCCAGCAGTTTCAGGGCTAGCAATCAGCCCCAGCATTTT.

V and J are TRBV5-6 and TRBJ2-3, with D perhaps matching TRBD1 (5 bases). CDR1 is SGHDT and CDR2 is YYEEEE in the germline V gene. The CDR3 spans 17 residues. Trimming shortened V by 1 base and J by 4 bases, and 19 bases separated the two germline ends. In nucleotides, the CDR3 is TGTGCCAGCAGCTTGAAGTGGGAACAGGAGATCCCAGATACGCAGTATTTT. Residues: CASSLKWEQEIPDTQYF.

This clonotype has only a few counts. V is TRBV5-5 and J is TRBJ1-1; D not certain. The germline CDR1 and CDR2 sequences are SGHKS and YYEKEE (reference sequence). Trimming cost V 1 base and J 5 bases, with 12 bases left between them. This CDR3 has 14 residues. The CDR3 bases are TGTGCCAGCAGCTTGTGGACCGGGATAACTGAAGCTTTCTTT. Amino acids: CASSLWTGITEAFF.